A selection of T cell receptor beta chains follows, all from one sample in a study of T cell responses to AZD1222 COVID-19 vaccine. Some clones are missing from TCRdb's copy, which holds only in-frame ones; the method was immunoSEQ multiplex PCR. The table lists more than 150,000 clones, less than 95% of them singletons. Sequencing used peripheral blood, obtained on day 0 of AZD1222 vaccination. The receptor set was obtained from an adult in good health. CDR3s include the opening cysteine and the closing phenylalanine or tryptophan. D genes are given only for firm matches. Clone size is stated in some rows and not others, as once, few, many or a class when expanded.

j_gene | d_gene | v_gene | abundance | CDR3aa | CDR3nt
TRBJ2-7 | - | TRBV2 | - | CASRPTSYEQYF | TGTGCCAGCCGACCAACCTCCTACGAGCAGTACTTC
TRBJ1-5 | - | TRBV21-1 | once | CASIPGQGGQRPQHF | TGTGCCAGCATCCCGGGACAGGGGGGCCAGAGGCCCCAGCATTTT
TRBJ2-7 | - | TRBV28 | - | CASSPPGEEQYF | TGTGCCAGCAGTCCCCCTGGGGAGGAGCAGTACTTC
TRBJ1-1 | TRBD1 | TRBV7-9 | - | CASSLLGQGAKNTEAFF | TGTGCCAGCAGCTTGCTGGGACAGGGGGCAAAGAACACTGAAGCTTTCTTT
TRBJ2-7 | - | TRBV19 | once | CASSFSIWSYEQYF | TGTGCCAGTAGTTTCAGCATATGGAGCTACGAGCAGTACTTC
TRBJ2-1 | - | TRBV7-6 | - | CASSLGLAPSNEQFF | TGTGCCAGCAGCTTAGGACTTGCCCCTTCCAATGAGCAGTTCTTC
TRBJ2-2 | - | TRBV27 | - | CASSLNGWYGDTGELFF | TGTGCCAGCAGTTTAAACGGGTGGTACGGTGACACCGGGGAGCTGTTTTTT
TRBJ2-1 | - | TRBV4-3 | - | CASSQVGDASMLNYNEQFF | TGCGCCAGCAGCCAAGTGGGCGACGCATCAATGCTAAACTACAATGAGCAGTTCTTC
TRBJ1-2 | TRBD1 | TRBV9 | - | CASRFRTGTLDYGYTF | TGTGCCAGCAGATTTAGGACAGGGACTTTGGACTATGGCTACACCTTC
TRBJ2-4 | - | TRBV6-2/TRBV6-3 | - | CASSYIQGALGNIQYF | TGTGCCAGCAGTTACATCCAAGGGGCGCTCGGGAACATTCAGTACTTC
TRBJ2-3 | - | TRBV5-6 | - | CASSLIMGQSTDTQYF | TGTGCCAGCAGCTTAATTATGGGACAAAGCACAGATACGCAGTATTTT
TRBJ1-5 | - | TRBV29-1 | few | CSVQGGGNQPQHF | TGCAGCGTTCAGGGAGGGGGGAATCAGCCCCAGCATTTT
TRBJ2-7 | - | TRBV18 | - | CASSNRLVLPYEQYF | TGTGCCAGCTCAAACAGACTAGTTCTCCCCTACGAGCAGTACTTC
TRBJ2-2 | TRBD2 | TRBV11-3 | - | CASSLRGTSGDLNTGELFF | TGTGCCAGCAGCTTAAGGGGAACTAGCGGAGACCTGAACACCGGGGAGCTGTTTTTT
TRBJ1-4 | - | TRBV7-8 | once | CASQGTTNEKLFF | TGTGCCAGTCAGGGGACAACTAATGAAAAACTGTTTTTT
TRBJ2-2 | - | TRBV19 | - | CASSIAREPGELFF | TGTGCCAGTAGTATAGCCAGGGAGCCCGGGGAGCTGTTTTTT
TRBJ1-6 | - | TRBV2 | - | CASQFRAYNSPLHF | TGTGCCAGCCAATTCAGGGCCTATAATTCACCCCTCCACTTT
TRBJ1-2 | - | TRBV7-6 | - | CASSLFRQSDGYTF | TGTGCCAGCAGCTTATTCCGGCAGTCGGATGGCTACACCTTC
TRBJ2-3 | - | TRBV25-1 | - | CASRDSLSTDTQYF | TGTGCCAGCAGGGACAGCCTTAGCACAGATACGCAGTATTTT
TRBJ2-2 | TRBD1 | TRBV24-1 | - | CASGQANTGELFF | TGTGCGTCGGGACAGGCCAACACCGGGGAGCTGTTTTTT
TRBJ2-2 | TRBD1 | TRBV29-1 | - | CSVTITGTVNTGELFF | TGCAGCGTTACAATAACCGGGACAGTAAACACCGGGGAGCTGTTTTTT
TRBJ2-7 | - | TRBV7-8 | - | CASSQIPESYEQYF | TGTGCCAGCAGCCAAATCCCAGAGTCCTACGAGCAGTACTTC
TRBJ2-2 | TRBD2 | TRBV28 | - | CASRGVRDYNTGELFF | TGTGCCAGCAGAGGGGTTAGGGACTACAACACCGGGGAGCTGTTTTTT
TRBJ1-6 | - | TRBV6-6 | - | CASSPGSESPLHF | TGTGCCAGCAGTCCGGGGAGCGAGTCACCCCTCCACTTT
TRBJ2-1 | - | TRBV19 | - | CASSEAGYPNNEQFF | TGTGCCAGTAGTGAAGCGGGCTACCCTAACAATGAGCAGTTCTTC
TRBJ2-3 | - | TRBV4-3 | - | CASSPLRTDTQYF | TGCGCCAGCAGCCCCCTTAGGACAGATACGCAGTATTTT
TRBJ1-3 | - | TRBV4-1 | few | CASSQLMGSGNTIYF | TGCGCCAGCAGCCAACTAATGGGCTCTGGAAACACCATATATTTT
TRBJ1-2 | - | TRBV7-9 | - | CASRGGTEVFGYTF | TGTGCCAGCAGGGGGGGGACCGAGGTGTTTGGCTACACCTTC
TRBJ2-3 | TRBD1 | TRBV6-5 | - | CASRGQGWDTDTQYF | TGTGCCAGCAGGGGACAGGGATGGGACACAGATACGCAGTATTTT
TRBJ1-1 | TRBD1 | TRBV6-5 | - | CASSYSNTGDTEAFF | TGTGCCAGCAGTTACTCGAACACAGGGGACACTGAAGCTTTCTTT
TRBJ1-6 | TRBD1 | TRBV18 | - | CASSLSSSGTVNSPLHF | TGTGCCAGCTCACTTTCCTCATCCGGGACAGTTAATTCACCCCTCCACTTT
TRBJ1-6 | - | TRBV19 | - | CASSGSLNSPLHF | TGTGCCAGTAGTGGCAGTCTGAATTCACCCCTCCACTTT
TRBJ1-1 | - | TRBV19 | - | CASSRLGTEAFF | TGTGCCAGTAGTCGTTTGGGCACTGAAGCTTTCTTT
TRBJ1-1 | - | TRBV27 | - | CASSSTTAGRNTEAFF | TGTGCCAGCAGTTCAACAACAGCGGGAAGGAACACTGAAGCTTTCTTT
TRBJ2-7 | TRBD1 | TRBV7-2 | - | CASSSPPSGQGPPDEQYF | TGTGCCAGCAGCTCCCCACCCTCAGGACAGGGGCCACCGGACGAGCAGTACTTC
TRBJ1-1 | - | TRBV3-1/TRBV3-2 | - | CASSRDTEAFF | TGTGCCAGCAGTAGGGACACTGAAGCTTTCTTT
TRBJ2-7 | TRBD2 | TRBV28 | - | CASSPSYGLAGPYEQYF | TGTGCCAGCAGTCCATCATACGGACTAGCGGGACCCTACGAGCAGTACTTC